The present T cell receptor (beta chain) was sequenced within a study of blood T cells in healthy people across ages (dated by TCRdb to between 2015 and 2016). Regarding the research as a whole: In model experiments, roughly one uniquely barcoded TCR beta cDNA molecule per two T cells was captured by template switching. Age-related changes in TCR beta repertoire diversity were measured in the study by deep sequencing normalized with unique cDNA molecular identifiers. Donors were grouped into four age groups: young (average about 15 years), middle-aged (roughly 38), aged (about 59) and long-lived (about 90). Using the same blood draw, the study looked at two additional independent replicas of 1 million unique cDNA reads for two donors, one aged 18 to 30 and the other aged 80 or older. To avoid experimental bias, donors of different ages were randomly spread across the sequencing lanes.

Of note for this clonotype: Its cognate antigen has yet to be identified. The input lacks base qualities; no much larger clone sits a single base away.

Libraries were constructed by 5' RACE. The sample was run on an Illumina HiSeq 2500. A second 7 to 11 cycle PCR used a sample-barcoded 5' primer and a J-beta primer mix. A template-switch 5' adaptor carrying 12 random nucleotides introduced a unique molecular identifier onto each TCR beta cDNA molecule. Each sample yielded at least 3 million CDR3-containing paired-end reads. First-strand cDNA synthesis was performed from all RNA using the Mint cDNA synthesis kit, with priming by a TRBC-specific oligonucleotide. After uracil-DNA glycosylase treatment, a first 18-cycle PCR used universal primers M1SS and BC2_uni_R on all cDNA. Per the original workflow: Normalization of each sample was performed by random selection of 1 million high-quality reads, each carrying a distinct molecular identifier. Instead of being binned into consensus sequences, reads that shared molecular identifiers were thrown out. CDR3 identification, clonotype clustering and error correction used MiTCR with a Q25 quality threshold and the strictest error-elimination algorithm. A nonparametric unseen species model using Euler transformation provided a lower-bound estimate of total TCR beta diversity. The public reads were reanalyzed by TCRdb: fastp trimming at Q25, MiXCR alignment, in-frame beta chains only. Each entry is one CDR3 protein sequence, shown with its most common DNA and genes. In this record, the V and J calls reflect TCRdb's handling and not the investigators' own analysis. This sample comprises about 690,000 distinct CDR3 sequences, around 43% of them detected only once. The ten largest account for around 30% of the sample.

Donors were a few dozen systemically healthy Caucasian individuals from Russia aged roughly 6 to 90 years. Each donor gave approximately 9.3 milliliters of peripheral blood, collected into EDTA-treated Vacutainer tubes. Ficoll-Paque density-gradient centrifugation was used to isolate PBMCs, with at least 7 million per sample. Total RNA, at least 6 micrograms per sample, was extracted from PBMCs with Trizol reagent. The percentages of naive CD45RAhigh/CD27high T cells were determined by flow cytometry on a PBMC aliquot from every donor. The paper's findings and limits, for the study overall: Observed TCR beta diversity per million T cells fell roughly linearly with age, and a significant reduction was already apparent by age roughly 40. There was a strong correlation between observed TCR beta diversity and the percentage of naive T cells measured by flow cytometry. Because donor CMV infection status was unknown, age-related changes in expanded clonotypes were potentially confounded. Total diversity estimates from one million sequenced T cells were considered lower bounds and underestimates. Compared with the aged group, more naive CD4+ T cells, fewer expanded clones and increased TCR diversity were shown by the long-lived group, suggesting age selection. Bulk unsorted PBMC profiling prevented conclusive comparison of naive and antigen-experienced compartments.

The germline V gene specifies LGHNA as CDR1 and YNFKEQ as CDR2. From its cysteine to its phenylalanine, the CDR3 spans 15 amino acids. The retained sequence is limited to the CDR3, 45 bases, with the frame set at the first base. At the junction V is shortened by 0 bases and J by 2 bases, with 11 bases in between. This TCR was recovered from a man at least 80 years old in good health. Here the chain combines TRBV4-2 and TRBJ2-7; a weak D assignment points to TRBD2 (6 bases agree). Material: blood. The nucleotide sequence reads TGTGCCAGCAGCCAAGATCTCGGGGGTACCTACGAGCAGTACTTC. Its translation reads: CASSQDLGGTYEQYF.